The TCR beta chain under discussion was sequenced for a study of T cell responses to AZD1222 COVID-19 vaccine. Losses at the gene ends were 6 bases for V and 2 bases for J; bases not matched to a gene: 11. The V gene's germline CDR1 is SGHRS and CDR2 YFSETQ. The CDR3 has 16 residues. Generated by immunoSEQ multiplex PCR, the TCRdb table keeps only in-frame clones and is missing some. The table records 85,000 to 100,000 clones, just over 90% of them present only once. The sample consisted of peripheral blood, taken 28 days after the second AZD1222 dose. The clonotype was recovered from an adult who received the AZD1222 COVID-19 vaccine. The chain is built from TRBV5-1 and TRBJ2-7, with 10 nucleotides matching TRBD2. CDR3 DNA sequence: TGCGCCAGCACCCCTAGCCCAGCGGGAGGGCCCTACGAGCAGTACTTC. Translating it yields CASTPSPAGGPYEQYF. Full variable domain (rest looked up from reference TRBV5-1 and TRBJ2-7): KAGVTQTPRYLIKTRGQQVTLSCSPISGHRSVSWYQQTPGQGLQFLFEYFSETQRNKGNFPGRFSGRQFSNSRSEMNVSTLELGDSALYLCASTPSPAGGPYEQYFGPGTRLTVT.